One sample yielded the 11 T cell receptor beta chains listed below, sequenced in a study of vaccination and CD4 T cells after COVID-19. No antigen has been assigned to these receptors. Specified treatment: approximately nine-day PBMC culture with coronavirus spike peptide pools or control peptides (ViraFEST assay). An unexposed donor provided the CD4+ T cells, which were collected before the COVID-19 pandemic (2011-2018). The Oncomine TCR Beta short-read assay sequenced DNA from cultured CD4+ T cells. Each CDR3 protein gets one entry after TCRdb re-called the PCR reads with MiXCR. The data hold under 5,500 distinct CDR3 sequences, with roughly 65% observed a single time. Sequenced material: CD4+ T cells from blood, cultured in vitro. These receptors were obtained from a human donor in good health.

By its share, this clonotype is medium-sized. The gene calls are TRBV7-6 and TRBJ2-2; D is perhaps TRBD1 (6 bases). There are 16 residues in the CDR3. Germline V gene sequence: CDR1 SGHVS, CDR2 FNYEAQ. The V gene lost 5 bases and the J gene lost 3 bases, with 16 bases spanning the gap. The CDR3 reads CASSHNRDVDTGELFF. The CDR3 DNA reads TGTGCCAGCAGCCACAACAGGGATGTGGACACCGGGGAGCTGTTTTTT.

This sequence joins TRBV20-1 and TRBJ1-1; 8 bases are shared with TRBD1. The CDR3 has 17 residues. Germline CDR1 DFQATT, CDR2 SNEGSKA (reference sequence). Trimming removed 2 bases from V and 2 bases from J; junction bases left unmatched: 13. The CDR3 is CSARNRTGSWRNTEAFF. The CDR3 region has the DNA TGCAGTGCTAGAAACCGGACAGGGTCATGGAGAAACACTGAAGCTTTCTTT.

Only a few counts were recorded for this clonotype. The chain employs TRBV5-4 and TRBJ1-5, with D perhaps TRBD1 (5 bases). CDR1 and CDR2 (germline): SGHNT, YYREEE (reference sequence). Trimming left V 3 bases short and J 5 bases short, with 12 bases between. The CDR3 extends over 14 amino acids. CDR3 loop: CASSSEGADQPQHF. The CDR3 DNA sequence: TGTGCCAGCAGCTCCGAAGGGGCGGATCAGCCCCAGCATTTT.

The chain is built from TRBV6-2 or TRBV6-3 and TRBJ2-1; TRBD1 matches 11 bases. With 6 bases clipped from V and 1 base from J, the junction kept 5 bases outside the gene matches. The germline CDR1 and CDR2 sequences are MNHEY and SVGEGT. The CDR3 is 16 amino acids. CDR3 in amino acids: CASRTGQGASYNEQFF. Written as DNA, the CDR3 is TGTGCCAGCAGAACCGGACAGGGGGCTTCCTACAATGAGCAGTTCTTC.

The CDR3 sequence is CASSVEGQVNTEAFF. The DNA of the CDR3 is TGTGCCAGCAGCGTAGAGGGACAGGTGAACACTGAAGCTTTCTTT. The chain is built from TRBV9 and TRBJ1-1; 8 nucleotides agree with TRBD1. This CDR3 contains 15 residues. The ends lost 0 bases at V and 0 bases at J; junction bases unmatched: 1. From germline, CDR1 is SGDLS and CDR2 YYNGEE.

The rearrangement links TRBV20-1 to TRBJ2-3, with D possibly being TRBD1 (5 bases). The CDR3 consists of 13 residues. V was shortened by 6 bases and J by 6 bases, with 16 bases between the two germline ends. The germline gives CDR1 DFQATT, CDR2 SNEGSKA (reference sequence). The CDR3 DNA is TGCAGTGCCGGCGGACACGATCCGGATACGCAGTATTTT. Residues: CSAGGHDPDTQYF.

The J gene is TRBJ2-7, the V gene TRBV28, with D perhaps matching TRBD1 or TRBD2 (6 bases each). V gave up 5 bases and J gave up 3 bases, with 17 bases separating them. This CDR3 comprises 15 residues. CDR1 and CDR2 from the germline V gene are MDHEN and SYDVKM. DNA of the CDR3: TGTGCCAGCAGTCCGCCGGGGGCCTTAAACTACGAGCAGTACTTC. Encoded protein: CASSPPGALNYEQYF.

V is TRBV27 and J is TRBJ1-2, with TRBD1 as a possible D gene (5 bases). The CDR3 length is 14 residues. Germline V gene data show CDR1 as MNHEY and CDR2 as SMNVEV (reference sequence). The V gene lost 8 bases and the J gene lost 7 bases, with 20 bases spanning the gap. CDR3 sequence reads: CASSFNTGTGGYTF. For the CDR3, the DNA is TGTGCCAGCTCGTTTAATACAGGCACGGGTGGCTACACCTTC.

The V and J genes are TRBV6-1 and TRBJ2-1; no clear D gene. Germline CDR1 MNHNS, CDR2 SASEGT. The V and J ends lost 6 bases and 7 bases respectively, with 7 bases between them. CDR3 length: 11 amino acids. CDR3 in DNA: TGTGCCAGCAGGATCAGGAATGAGCAGTTCTTC. Its translation is CASRIRNEQFF.

The gene calls are TRBV7-6 and TRBJ1-1; 7 bases map to TRBD1. CDR1 and CDR2 from the germline V gene are SGHVS and FNYEAQ. This CDR3 is 14 amino acids long. The ends lost 5 bases at V and 2 bases at J; junction bases unmatched: 5. CDR3 coding DNA: TGTGCCAGCAGCGCCGGACAGGCAAACACTGAAGCTTTCTTT. Translation gives CASSAGQANTEAFF. The variable domain in full, with the rest retrieved from reference TRBV7-6 and TRBJ1-1, is GAGVSQSPRYKVTKRGQDVALRCDPISGHVSLYWYRQALGQGPEFLTYFNYEAQQDKSGLPNDRFSAERPEGSISTLTIQRTEQRDSAMYRCASSAGQANTEAFFGQGTRLTVV.

The rearrangement joins TRBV30 to TRBJ2-7, with TRBD2 identical over 12 bases. The germline CDR1 and CDR2 sequences are GTSNPN and SVGIG (reference sequence). There are 15 residues in the CDR3. J lost 4 bases, V lost 1 base, and 5 bases had no gene match. The CDR3 reads CAWSAGLAGIYEQYF. The DNA of the CDR3 is TGTGCCTGGAGTGCCGGACTAGCGGGAATATACGAGCAGTACTTC. Full variable domain (rest looked up from reference TRBV30 and TRBJ2-7): SQTIHQWPATLVQPVGSPLSLECTVEGTSNPNLYWYRQAAGRGLQLLFYSVGIGQISSEVPQNLSASRPQDRQFILSSKKLLLSDSGFYLCAWSAGLAGIYEQYFGPGTRLTVT.